The 28 T cell receptor beta chains listed next were all sequenced from one sample in a study of T cells in localized non-small cell lung cancer. Profiling relied on immunoSEQ multiplex PCR, and the TCRdb table lists in-frame clones only, not all of them. The sample includes approximately 7,100 clones, about 40% of them seen just once. The specimen comprised lung tumor tissue, sampled before any cancer treatment. Receptor source: a man aged 40 to 70 with stage III lung adenocarcinoma.

As regards this clone: The same CDR3 is also encoded by other DNA sequences in this sample. The CDR3 here is CASLGTGGTDTQYF. Written as DNA, the CDR3 is TGTGCCAGCCTGGGGACAGGGGGCACAGATACGCAGTATTTT. The chain joins TRBV19 to TRBJ2-3; 10 nucleotides agree with TRBD1. Trimming at V came to 9 bases and at J to 1 base, leaving 4 bases not matched to a gene. The germline gives CDR1 LNHDA, CDR2 SQIVND (reference sequence). This CDR3 is 14 amino acids long.

The genes are TRBV19 and TRBJ1-1; D is unresolved. Germline CDR1 reads LNHDA; CDR2 reads SQIVND (reference sequence). This CDR3 has 13 residues. Trimming removed 7 bases from V and 3 bases from J, with 12 bases in between. The CDR3 protein is CASIGQLHTEAFF. The DNA of the CDR3 is TGTGCCAGTATTGGCCAGCTGCACACTGAAGCTTTCTTT.

This clone has just a few counts. The chain recombines TRBV9 with TRBJ1-3, with D perhaps matching TRBD1 (5 bases). This CDR3 has 15 residues. V lost 0 bases, J lost 3 bases, and 10 bases lay in between. Germline lookup yields CDR1 SGDLS and CDR2 YYNGEE. The CDR3 nucleotides read TGTGCCAGCAGCGTAGAAGGGGTTTTTGGAAACACCATATATTTT. Translated, it gives CASSVEGVFGNTIYF. The whole variable domain, remainder taken from reference TRBV9 and TRBJ1-3, is DSGVTQTPKHLITATGQRVTLRCSPRSGDLSVYWYQQSLDQGLQFLIQYYNGEERAKGNILERFSAQQFPDLHSELNLSSLELGDSALYFCASSVEGVFGNTIYFGEGSWLTVV.

This clone was seen a single time. The chain combines TRBV19 with TRBJ2-5; no firm D call. Germline CDR1 is LNHDA and CDR2 is SQIVND (reference sequence). Trimming took off 0 bases at V and 5 bases at J, with 13 bases between the two ends. This CDR3 comprises 15 residues. Here the CDR3 DNA reads TGTGCCAGTAGTATAGAGGTCCGTCTTGGCGAGACCCAGTACTTC. It codes for CASSIEVRLGETQYF.

This clone was observed a few times. The chain uses TRBV30 and TRBJ1-4; weak D call: TRBD1 (5 bases). Trimming left V 8 bases short and J 4 bases short, with 17 bases between. The CDR3 covers 14 residues. The germline V gene has CDR1 GTSNPN and CDR2 SVGIG (reference sequence). The CDR3 here is CARGGEGINEKLFF. The CDR3 coding sequence is TGTGCCCGCGGGGGGGAGGGCATTAATGAAAAACTGTTTTTT.

In its sample, this clone was seen a few times. V is TRBV11-3 and J is TRBJ1-1, with D maybe TRBD1 (6 bases). CDR1 and CDR2 from the germline V gene are SGHNT and YENEEA. The ends were cut back, 4 bases at V and 5 bases at J, with 14 bases in the middle. The CDR3 is 14 amino acids. The CDR3 sequence: CASSSSRGATEAFF. The CDR3 DNA follows: TGTGCCAGCAGCTCCTCCCGGGGGGCGACTGAAGCTTTCTTT.

The CDR3 DNA is TGTGCCTGGAGTCAGGCAACTAATGAAAAACTGTTTTTT. It translates to CAWSQATNEKLFF. This sequence joins TRBV30 and TRBJ1-4; unclear D gene. Germline-derived CDR1 and CDR2 are GTSNPN and SVGIG (reference sequence). V lost 2 bases and J 0 bases, leaving 4 bases between the germline ends. The CDR3 contains 13 residues.

The chain employs TRBV11-3 and TRBJ2-1; 7 bases match TRBD1. V was pared by 4 bases and J by 3 bases, with 15 bases of the junction left unmatched. CDR3 size: 18 residues. Germline V gene lookup returns CDR1 SGHNT and CDR2 YENEEA. This chain's CDR3 is CASSSFRAETGFYNEQFF. Here the CDR3 DNA reads TGTGCCAGCAGCTCATTCCGGGCTGAGACAGGGTTCTACAATGAGCAGTTCTTC.

By proportion, this clone is medium-sized. This CDR3 is CATSREGRAIGGYTF. Written as DNA, the CDR3 is TGTGCCACCAGCAGAGAAGGCAGGGCTATCGGTGGCTACACCTTC. The J gene is TRBJ1-2, the V gene TRBV15, with a tentative D call TRBD1 (5 bases). Germline V gene sequence: CDR1 LNHNV, CDR2 YYDKDF (reference sequence). The CDR3 length is 15 residues. The V and J ends lost 0 bases and 7 bases respectively, with 15 bases between them.

The V call is TRBV5-1, the J call TRBJ2-1, with 9 bases identical to TRBD2. The CDR3 covers 16 residues. CDR1 SGHRS and CDR2 YFSETQ come from the germline V gene. V shed 10 bases and J 9 bases; nucleotides not matched to a gene: 20. This CDR3 reads CASRWEGGGAVGEQFF. CDR3 nucleotides: TGCGCCTCCCGCTGGGAGGGCGGGGGGGCGGTCGGTGAGCAGTTCTTC.

This chain uses TRBV6-8 with TRBJ1-5, with TRBD1 as a possible D gene (5 bases). Germline CDR1 reads MNHGY; CDR2 reads SAAAGT. Trimming removed 5 bases at V and 6 bases at J, with 17 bases between. This CDR3 region has 15 residues. The CDR3 sequence is CASSAEGTGGQPQHF. In nucleotides, the CDR3 is TGTGCCAGCAGTGCCGAAGGGACTGGTGGTCAGCCCCAGCATTTT.

Within the sample, this clone is medium-sized. This CDR3 is CASSLSGRAKYEQYF. The CDR3 DNA reads TGTGCCAGCAGCTTAAGTGGGAGGGCCAAGTACGAGCAGTACTTC. V and J are TRBV11-3 and TRBJ2-7; TRBD2 matches 7 bases. Germline-derived CDR1 and CDR2 are SGHNT and YENEEA. The CDR3 consists of 15 residues. The junction had 8 bases not matched to a gene; V was cut back by 2 bases and J by 4 bases.

The chain joins TRBV11-3 to TRBJ1-4; D not certain. Trimming removed 1 base from V and 1 base from J, with 4 bases in between. This CDR3 contains 14 residues. Germline assignment: CDR1 SGHNT and CDR2 YENEEA. CDR3 DNA: TGTGCCAGCAGCTTAGGGGAAACTAATGAAAAACTGTTTTTT. Translating gives CASSLGETNEKLFF. The full variable domain, with the rest looked up from reference TRBV11-3 and TRBJ1-4, is EAGVVQSPRYKIIEKKQPVAFWCNPISGHNTLYWYLQNLGQGPELLIRYENEEAVDDSQLPKDRFSAERLKGVDSTLKIQPAELGDSAVYLCASSLGETNEKLFFGSGTQLSVL.

Only a few counts were recorded for this clone. This chain links TRBV9 with TRBJ2-5; no reliable D call. The germline V and J ends were trimmed by 3 bases and 0 bases, with 12 bases remaining between them. Germline CDR1 is SGDLS and CDR2 is YYNGEE. The CDR3 consists of 15 residues. For the CDR3, the DNA is TGTGCCAGCAGCGCCGGAGAAAGGTACCAAGAGACCCAGTACTTC. Translation: CASSAGERYQETQYF.

This CDR3 reads CASSAGQQYGYTF. The CDR3 nucleotides read TGTGCCAGCAGTGCGGGACAGCAATATGGCTACACCTTC. This chain links TRBV2 with TRBJ1-2; TRBD1 agrees at 7 bases. The CDR3 is 13 amino acids. V lost 4 bases and J lost 5; bases outside the gene matches: 4. CDR1 SNHLY and CDR2 FYNNEI come from the germline V gene.

In this sample, this clone is large (0.1 to 1%). The rearrangement joins TRBV19 to TRBJ2-1, with D hard to call. V dropped 1 base and J dropped 15 bases, with 10 bases sitting between them. Germline values: CDR1 LNHDA, CDR2 SQIVND (reference sequence). This CDR3 is 11 amino acids long. DNA of the CDR3: TGTGCCAGTAGTATAGGGGCAGGTCTGTTCTTC. Residues: CASSIGAGLFF.

The V call is TRBV19, the J call TRBJ2-5; D remains unclear. The germline CDR1 and CDR2 sequences are LNHDA and SQIVND (reference sequence). V lost 4 bases and J 3 bases, leaving 6 bases between the germline ends. This CDR3 contains 12 residues. The CDR3 reads CASSRAEETQYF. The CDR3 nucleotides read TGTGCCAGTAGTAGGGCGGAAGAGACCCAGTACTTC.

This clone was seen a handful of times. V usage is TRBV6-8 and J usage is TRBJ2-1; 10 bases map to TRBD1. V was clipped by 6 bases and J by 3 bases; unmatched bases: 8. The CDR3 is 16 residues long. The V gene's germline CDR1 is MNHGY and CDR2 SAAAGT. CDR3 sequence: CASSWGQGLSYNEQFF. CDR3 in DNA: TGTGCCAGCAGCTGGGGACAGGGGCTCAGCTACAATGAGCAGTTCTTC.

The rearrangement links TRBV10-2 to TRBJ2-5, with 14 nucleotides matching TRBD2. With V trimmed by 4 bases and J by 5 bases, 3 bases remained unmatched. The CDR3 loop spans 15 amino acids. Germline assignment: CDR1 WSHSY and CDR2 SAAADI. CDR3 bases: TGCGCCAGCAGTGTGGGACTAGCGGGAGCGGAGACCCAGTACTTC. Amino acids: CASSVGLAGAETQYF.

J is TRBJ1-2 and V is TRBV19; 8 positions match TRBD1. The CDR3 contains 12 residues. After removal of 9 bases from V and 8 bases from J, the junction contained 8 bases not matched to a gene. Per the germline V gene, CDR1 is LNHDA and CDR2 is SQIVND (reference sequence). This CDR3 reads CASQWTGRGYTF. CDR3 DNA: TGTGCCAGCCAATGGACAGGGCGAGGCTACACCTTC.

The V and J genes are TRBV6-8 and TRBJ1-2; a weak D match, TRBD1 (5 bases). V lost 6 bases and J 6 bases, leaving 17 bases between the germline ends. Germline assignment: CDR1 MNHGY and CDR2 SAAAGT. There are 14 residues in the CDR3. Written as DNA, the CDR3 is TGTGCCAGCAGCCGGGATCAGGGCCGCCATGGCTACACCTTC. Protein: CASSRDQGRHGYTF.

As for this clone: Different DNA sequences within this sample yield the same CDR3. The V call is TRBV19, the J call TRBJ2-7; 7 bases align to TRBD1. The CDR3 is made up of 13 amino acids. V lost 5 bases and J lost 3; bases outside the gene matches: 4. CDR1 is LNHDA, CDR2 SQIVND, per germline (reference sequence). CDR3 amino acids: CASSRDRNYEQYF. CDR3 nucleotide sequence: TGTGCCAGTAGTCGGGACAGAAACTACGAGCAGTACTTC.

This clone was picked up one time. The V gene is TRBV12-5, the J gene TRBJ1-1; D unclear. V was shortened by 0 bases and J by 0 bases, with 5 bases between the two germline ends. The CDR3 runs to 14 residues. CDR1 is LGHNT and CDR2 is FRNRAP in the germline V gene. The CDR3 DNA sequence: TGTGCTAGTGGTTTGGTTCTAATGAACACTGAAGCTTTCTTT. The encoded protein is CASGLVLMNTEAFF.

There are a few counts of this clone. V is TRBV6-7 and J is TRBJ2-5; tentatively, D is TRBD2 (6 bases). TRBV6-7 is recorded as an ORF, its role being uncertain. There are 12 residues in the CDR3. Trimming removed 6 bases at V and 4 bases at J, with 9 bases between. The DNA of the CDR3 is TGTGCCAGCAGGGGGACTGGAGAGACCCAGTACTTC. This gives the protein CASRGTGETQYF.

The CDR3 region has the DNA TGCGCCAGCAGCTTAACACAGGGGGACGATGGCTACACCTTC. Amino acid sequence: CASSLTQGDDGYTF. The rearrangement uses TRBV5-1 and TRBJ1-2; the match to TRBD1 covers 8 bases. The CDR3 has 14 amino acids. V was pared by 2 bases and J by 6 bases, with 6 bases of the junction left unmatched. The germline gives CDR1 SGHRS, CDR2 YFSETQ.

The rearrangement uses TRBV29-1 and TRBJ2-2, with 7 bases lining up with TRBD1. The ends lost 6 bases at V and 3 bases at J; junction bases unmatched: 7. The germline CDR1 and CDR2 sequences are SQVTM and ANQGSEA. This CDR3 is 14 amino acids long. CDR3 bases: TGCAGCGTGCTGGGGACAGCCTACACCGGGGAGCTGTTTTTT. Amino acid sequence: CSVLGTAYTGELFF.

This clone ranks as medium-sized. The chain recombines TRBV11-3 with TRBJ2-7; possible D gene TRBD2, 5 bases. The CDR3 sequence is 16 residues long. Germline CDR1 reads SGHNT; CDR2 reads YENEEA. V was shortened by 5 bases and J by 0 bases, with 17 bases between the two germline ends. This CDR3 reads CASSINGLPSSYEQYF. The CDR3 bases are TGTGCCAGCAGCATAAATGGACTTCCGAGCTCCTACGAGCAGTACTTC.

The CDR3 here is CASSKTGGGQPQHF. For the CDR3, the DNA is TGTGCCAGTAGTAAGACAGGGGGAGGTCAGCCCCAGCATTTT. The genes are TRBV19 and TRBJ1-5, with 9 bases lining up with TRBD1. Germline CDR1 is LNHDA and CDR2 is SQIVND (reference sequence). V shed 4 bases, J shed 6 bases, and the junction held 4 bases outside the gene matches. CDR3 length: 14 residues. Based on the CDR3 plus reference TRBV19 and TRBJ1-5, the full variable domain is DGGITQSPKYLFRKEGQNVTLSCEQNLNHDAMYWYRQDPGQGLRLIYYSQIVNDFQKGDIAEGYSVSREKKESFPLTVTSAQKNPTAFYLCASSKTGGGQPQHFGDGTRLSIL.